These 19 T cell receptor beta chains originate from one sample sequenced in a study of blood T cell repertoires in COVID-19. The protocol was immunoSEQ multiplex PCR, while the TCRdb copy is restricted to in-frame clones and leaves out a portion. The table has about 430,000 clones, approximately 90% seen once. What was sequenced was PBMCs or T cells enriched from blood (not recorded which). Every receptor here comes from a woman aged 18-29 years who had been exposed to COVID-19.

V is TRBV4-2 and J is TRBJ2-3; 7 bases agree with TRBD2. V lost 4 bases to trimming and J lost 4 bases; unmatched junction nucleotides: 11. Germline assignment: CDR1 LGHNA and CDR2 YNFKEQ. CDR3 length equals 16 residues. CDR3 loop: CASSPGAGVGADTQYF. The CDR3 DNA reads TGTGCCAGCAGCCCGGGCGCGGGAGTCGGAGCAGATACGCAGTATTTT.

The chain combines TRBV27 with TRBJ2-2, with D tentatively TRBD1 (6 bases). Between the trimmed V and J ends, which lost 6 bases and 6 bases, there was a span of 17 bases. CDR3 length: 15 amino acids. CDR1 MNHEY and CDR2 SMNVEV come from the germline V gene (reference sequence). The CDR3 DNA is TGTGCCAGCAGAATCCGCACAGGGATACCCGGGGAGCTGTTTTTT. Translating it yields CASRIRTGIPGELFF.

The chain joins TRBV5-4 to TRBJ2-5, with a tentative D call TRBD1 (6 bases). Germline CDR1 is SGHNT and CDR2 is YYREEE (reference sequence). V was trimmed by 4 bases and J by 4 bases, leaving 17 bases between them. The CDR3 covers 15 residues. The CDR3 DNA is TGTGCCAGCAGCCTGCACAGGGCAAAAGGAGAGACCCAGTACTTC. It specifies CASSLHRAKGETQYF.

CDR3 sequence: CASSEQQGNQPQHF. The DNA for the CDR3 is TGTGCCAGCAGTGAGCAACAGGGGAATCAGCCCCAGCATTTT. This chain connects TRBV6-1 to TRBJ1-5; 7 bases map to TRBD1. V gave up 3 bases and J gave up 4 bases; unmatched junction bases: 3. Per the germline V gene, CDR1 is MNHNS and CDR2 is SASEGT. The CDR3 is made up of 14 amino acids.

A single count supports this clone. The CDR3 nucleotides are TGTGCCAGCAGCTCGGGATGGGTAGCTGAAGCTTTCTTT. Translated: CASSSGWVAEAFF. The V and J genes are TRBV7-2 and TRBJ1-1; no reliable D call. The CDR3 has 13 amino acids. Trimming shortened V by 4 bases and J by 6 bases, and 12 bases separated the two germline ends. The germline CDR1 and CDR2 sequences are SGHTA and FQGNSA.

The CDR3 reads CATVPPPGQGINGYTF. The CDR3 bases are TGTGCCACAGTCCCCCCACCGGGACAGGGTATCAATGGCTACACCTTC. The gene calls are TRBV28 and TRBJ1-2; 9 bases fit TRBD1. V shed 10 bases, J shed 6 bases, and the junction held 18 bases outside the gene matches. The CDR3 contains 16 residues. Germline V gene sequence: CDR1 MDHEN, CDR2 SYDVKM.

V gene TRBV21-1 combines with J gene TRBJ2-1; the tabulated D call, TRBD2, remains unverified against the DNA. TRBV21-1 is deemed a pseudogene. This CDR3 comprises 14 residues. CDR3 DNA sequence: TGTGCCAGCAGCAACAAGGGAGAACCCAATGAGCAGTTCTTC. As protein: CASSNKGEPNEQFF.

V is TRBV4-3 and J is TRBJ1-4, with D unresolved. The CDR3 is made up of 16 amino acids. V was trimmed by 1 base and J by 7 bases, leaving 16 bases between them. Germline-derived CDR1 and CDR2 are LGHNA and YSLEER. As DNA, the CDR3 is TGCGCCAGCAGCCAAGCCGAGGGCATAGATTTTGAAAAACTGTTTTTT. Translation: CASSQAEGIDFEKLFF.

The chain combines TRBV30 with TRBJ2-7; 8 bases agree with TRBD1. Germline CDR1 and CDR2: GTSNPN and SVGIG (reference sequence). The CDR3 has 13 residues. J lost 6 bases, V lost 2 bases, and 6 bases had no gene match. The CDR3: CAWSRQGAFEQYF. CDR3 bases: TGTGCCTGGAGTAGGCAGGGGGCTTTCGAGCAGTACTTC.

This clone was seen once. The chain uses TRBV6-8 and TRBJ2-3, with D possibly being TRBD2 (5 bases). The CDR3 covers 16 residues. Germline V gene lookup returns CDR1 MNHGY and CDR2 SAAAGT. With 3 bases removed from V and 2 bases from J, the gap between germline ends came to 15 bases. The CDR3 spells CASSYSSAGNTDTQYF. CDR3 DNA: TGTGCCAGCAGTTATTCTTCTGCGGGTAACACAGATACGCAGTATTTT.

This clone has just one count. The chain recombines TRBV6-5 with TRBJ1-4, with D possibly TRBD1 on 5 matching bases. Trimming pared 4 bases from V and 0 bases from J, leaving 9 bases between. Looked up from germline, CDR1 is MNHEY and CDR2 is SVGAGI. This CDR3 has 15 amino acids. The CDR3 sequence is CASSFSGATNEKLFF. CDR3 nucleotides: TGTGCCAGCAGTTTTTCGGGGGCAACTAATGAAAAACTGTTTTTT.

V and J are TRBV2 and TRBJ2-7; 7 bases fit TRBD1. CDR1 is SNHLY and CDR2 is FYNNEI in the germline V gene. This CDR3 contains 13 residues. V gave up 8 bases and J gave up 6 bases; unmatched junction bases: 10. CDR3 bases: TGTGCCAGCCGGAGGACAGGCGAATCCGAGCAGTACTTC. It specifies CASRRTGESEQYF.

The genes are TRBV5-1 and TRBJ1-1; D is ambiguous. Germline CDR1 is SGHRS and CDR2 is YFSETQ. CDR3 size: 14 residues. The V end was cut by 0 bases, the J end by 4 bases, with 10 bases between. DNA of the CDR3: TGCGCCAGCAGCTTGGTAGCCGGATCCACTGAAGCTTTCTTT. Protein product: CASSLVAGSTEAFF.

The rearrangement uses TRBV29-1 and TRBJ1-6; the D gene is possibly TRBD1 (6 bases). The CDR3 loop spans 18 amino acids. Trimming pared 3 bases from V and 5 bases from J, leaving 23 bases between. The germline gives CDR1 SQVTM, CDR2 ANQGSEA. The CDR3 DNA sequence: TGCAGCGTTGATCGGGTTGAAGTTCGGGGGGCCAATAATTCACCCCTCCACTTT. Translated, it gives CSVDRVEVRGANNSPLHF.

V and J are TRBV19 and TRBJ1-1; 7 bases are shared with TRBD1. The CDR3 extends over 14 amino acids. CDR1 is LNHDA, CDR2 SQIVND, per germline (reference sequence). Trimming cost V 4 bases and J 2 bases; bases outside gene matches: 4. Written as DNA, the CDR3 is TGTGCCAGTAGTAGGGGACAGATAAACACTGAAGCTTTCTTT. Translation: CASSRGQINTEAFF.

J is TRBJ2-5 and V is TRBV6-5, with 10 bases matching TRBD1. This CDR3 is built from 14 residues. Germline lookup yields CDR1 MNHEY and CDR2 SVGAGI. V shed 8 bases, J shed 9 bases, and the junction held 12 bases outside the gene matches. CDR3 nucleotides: TGTGCCAGCGGCCTGATGGGACAGGGGTCGCCCCAGTACTTC. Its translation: CASGLMGQGSPQYF.

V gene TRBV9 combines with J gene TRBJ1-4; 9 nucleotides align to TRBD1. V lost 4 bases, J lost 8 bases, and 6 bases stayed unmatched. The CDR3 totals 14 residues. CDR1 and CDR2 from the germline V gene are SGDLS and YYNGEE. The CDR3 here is CASSIQGAGEKLFF. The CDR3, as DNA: TGTGCCAGCAGCATACAGGGGGCCGGGGAAAAACTGTTTTTT.

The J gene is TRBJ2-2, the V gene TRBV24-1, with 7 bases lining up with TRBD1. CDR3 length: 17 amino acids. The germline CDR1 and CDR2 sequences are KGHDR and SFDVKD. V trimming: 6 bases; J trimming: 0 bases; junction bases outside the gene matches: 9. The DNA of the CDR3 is TGTGCCACCAGTTTGCCCACAGGGGCCACGAACACCGGGGAGCTGTTTTTT. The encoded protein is CATSLPTGATNTGELFF.

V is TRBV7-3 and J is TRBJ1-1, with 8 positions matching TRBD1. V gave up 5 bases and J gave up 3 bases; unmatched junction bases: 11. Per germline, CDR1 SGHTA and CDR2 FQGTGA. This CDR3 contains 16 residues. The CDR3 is CASSLRPPGGYTEAFF. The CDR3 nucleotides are TGTGCCAGCAGCCTAAGGCCTCCAGGGGGCTACACTGAAGCTTTCTTT. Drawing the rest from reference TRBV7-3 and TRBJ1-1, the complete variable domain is GAGVSQTPSNKVTEKGKYVELRCDPISGHTALYWYRQSLGQGPEFLIYFQGTGAADDSGLPNDRFFAVRPEGSVSTLKIQRTERGDSAVYLCASSLRPPGGYTEAFFGQGTRLTVV.